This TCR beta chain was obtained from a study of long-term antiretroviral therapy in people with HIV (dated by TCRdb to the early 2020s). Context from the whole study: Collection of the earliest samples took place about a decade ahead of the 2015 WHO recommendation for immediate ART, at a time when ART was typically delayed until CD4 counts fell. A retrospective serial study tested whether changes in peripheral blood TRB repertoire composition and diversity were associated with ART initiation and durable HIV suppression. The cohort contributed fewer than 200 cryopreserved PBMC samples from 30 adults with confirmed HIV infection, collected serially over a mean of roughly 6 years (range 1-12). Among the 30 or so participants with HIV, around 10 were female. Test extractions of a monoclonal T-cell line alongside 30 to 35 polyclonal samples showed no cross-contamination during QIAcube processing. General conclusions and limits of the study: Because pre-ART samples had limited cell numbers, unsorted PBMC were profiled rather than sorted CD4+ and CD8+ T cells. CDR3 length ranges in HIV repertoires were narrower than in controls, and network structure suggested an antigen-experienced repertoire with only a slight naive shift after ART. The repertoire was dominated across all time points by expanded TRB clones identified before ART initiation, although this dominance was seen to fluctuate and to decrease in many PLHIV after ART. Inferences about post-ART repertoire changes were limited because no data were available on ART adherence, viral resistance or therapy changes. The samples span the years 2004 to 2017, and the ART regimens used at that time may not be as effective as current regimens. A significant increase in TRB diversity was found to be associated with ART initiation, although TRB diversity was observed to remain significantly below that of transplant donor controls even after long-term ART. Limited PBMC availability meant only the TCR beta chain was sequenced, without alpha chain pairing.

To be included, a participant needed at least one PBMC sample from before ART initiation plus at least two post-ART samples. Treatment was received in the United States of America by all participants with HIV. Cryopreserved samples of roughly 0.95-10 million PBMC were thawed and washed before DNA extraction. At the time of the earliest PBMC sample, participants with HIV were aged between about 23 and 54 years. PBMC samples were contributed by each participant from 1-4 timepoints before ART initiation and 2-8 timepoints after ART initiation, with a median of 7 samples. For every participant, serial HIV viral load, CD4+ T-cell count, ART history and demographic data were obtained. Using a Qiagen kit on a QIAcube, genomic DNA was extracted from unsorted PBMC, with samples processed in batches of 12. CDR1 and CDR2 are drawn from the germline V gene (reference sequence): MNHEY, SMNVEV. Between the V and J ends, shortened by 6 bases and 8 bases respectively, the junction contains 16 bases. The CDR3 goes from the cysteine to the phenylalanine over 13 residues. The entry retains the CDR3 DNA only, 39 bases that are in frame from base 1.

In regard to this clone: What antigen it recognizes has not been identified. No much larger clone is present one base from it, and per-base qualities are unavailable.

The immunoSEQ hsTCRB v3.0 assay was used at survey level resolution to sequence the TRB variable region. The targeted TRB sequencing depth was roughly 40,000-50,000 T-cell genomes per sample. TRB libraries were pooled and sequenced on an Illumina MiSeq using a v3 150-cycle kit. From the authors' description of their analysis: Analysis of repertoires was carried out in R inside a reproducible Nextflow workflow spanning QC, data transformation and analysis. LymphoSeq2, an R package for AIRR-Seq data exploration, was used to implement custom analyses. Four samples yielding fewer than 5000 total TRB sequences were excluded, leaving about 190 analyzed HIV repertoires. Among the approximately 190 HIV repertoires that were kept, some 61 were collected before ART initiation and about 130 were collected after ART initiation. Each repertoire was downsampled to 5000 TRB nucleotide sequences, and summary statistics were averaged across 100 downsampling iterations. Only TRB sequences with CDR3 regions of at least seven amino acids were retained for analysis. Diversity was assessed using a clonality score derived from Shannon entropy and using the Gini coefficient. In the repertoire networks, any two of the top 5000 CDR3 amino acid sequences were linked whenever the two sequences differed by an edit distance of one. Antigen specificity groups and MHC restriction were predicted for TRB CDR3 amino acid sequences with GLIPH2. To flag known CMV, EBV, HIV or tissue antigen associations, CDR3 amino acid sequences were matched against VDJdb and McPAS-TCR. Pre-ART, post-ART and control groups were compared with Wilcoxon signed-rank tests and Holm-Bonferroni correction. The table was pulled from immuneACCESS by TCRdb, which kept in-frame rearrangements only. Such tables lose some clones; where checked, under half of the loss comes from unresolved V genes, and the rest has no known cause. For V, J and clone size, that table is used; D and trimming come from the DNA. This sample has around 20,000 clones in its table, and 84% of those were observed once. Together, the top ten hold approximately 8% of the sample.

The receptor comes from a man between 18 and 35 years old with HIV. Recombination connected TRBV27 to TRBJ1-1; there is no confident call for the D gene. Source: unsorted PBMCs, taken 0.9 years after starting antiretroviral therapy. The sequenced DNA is TGTGCCAGCAGGAGGTTTTTAGAGACAGAAGCTTTCTTT. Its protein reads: CASRRFLETEAFF.